These T cell receptor beta chains were read from a single sample in a study of control samples from healthy donors and cancer patients. Using immunoSEQ multiplex PCR, the repertoire was profiled, and TCRdb retains in-frame clones only, with some absent. The table has about 160,000 clones, around 94% seen once. What was sequenced was PBMCs. The receptors shown here come from a man aged 55 to 69 with colorectal cancer. Each CDR3 is given with its conserved first and last residue. A D gene is named only where the DNA matches it firmly. Size is stated for part of the rows, as once, few or many counts, or as a class when the clone is expanded.

j_call clone_size d_call v_call cdr3_aa cdr3_nt
TRBJ1-3 - TRBD1 TRBV18 CASSPPDRGGNTIYF TGTGCCAGCTCACCCCCTGACAGGGGTGGAAACACCATATATTTT
TRBJ1-4 - - TRBV5-1 CASSLDTTEEKLFF TGCGCCAGCAGCTTGGACACCACCGAGGAAAAACTGTTTTTT
TRBJ1-4 - TRBD1 TRBV19 CATAGQSDNEKLFF TGTGCCACCGCGGGACAGTCGGATAATGAAAAACTGTTTTTT
TRBJ1-4 - TRBD1 TRBV2 CASSEGDRGGEKLFF TGTGCCAGCAGTGAAGGGGACAGGGGTGGCGAAAAACTGTTTTTT
TRBJ2-1 - TRBD2 TRBV6-6 CASSAQSGAYNEQFF TGTGCCAGCAGCGCTCAGAGCGGGGCTTACAATGAGCAGTTCTTC
TRBJ2-6 - - TRBV5-4 CASSLRSGANVLTF TGTGCCAGCAGCTTGAGATCTGGGGCCAACGTCCTGACTTTC
TRBJ1-1 - - TRBV6-4 CASSVTGSPTEAFF TGTGCCAGCAGTGTTACAGGGAGCCCCACTGAAGCTTTCTTT
TRBJ2-2 - - TRBV6-5 CASSYSRGAGELFF TGTGCCAGCAGTTATAGCCGGGGAGCCGGGGAGCTGTTTTTT
TRBJ2-5 - - TRBV21-1 CASSKGRTGGKETQYF TGTGCCAGCAGCAAAGGACGGACAGGGGGCAAAGAGACCCAGTACTTC
TRBJ1-5 - - TRBV30 CAWTPQAGAHQPQHF TGTGCCTGGACCCCTCAAGCAGGGGCACACCAGCCCCAGCATTTT
TRBJ2-2 - TRBD1 TRBV6-2/TRBV6-3 CASSQGPRDSANTGELFF TGTGCCAGCAGCCAAGGCCCCCGGGACAGCGCGAACACCGGGGAGCTGTTTTTT
TRBJ2-5 once TRBD2 TRBV15 CATSRGVSGVQETQYF TGTGCCACCAGCAGAGGGGTTAGCGGGGTTCAAGAGACCCAGTACTTC
TRBJ2-1 - - TRBV5-1 CASSPRQGYNEQFF TGCGCCAGCAGCCCTCGGCAGGGTTACAATGAGCAGTTCTTC
TRBJ2-7 - - TRBV7-2 CASSLEGGSRYEQYF TGTGCCAGCAGCTTAGAAGGCGGAAGTCGCTACGAGCAGTACTTC
TRBJ1-1 - TRBD1 TRBV19 CASRTTGVGTEAFF TGTGCCAGTAGAACTACAGGGGTAGGCACTGAAGCTTTCTTT
TRBJ2-7 - TRBD2 TRBV18 CASSPPGRGDSYEQYF TGTGCCAGCTCACCACCTGGGCGGGGGGACTCCTACGAGCAGTACTTC
TRBJ2-5 - - TRBV28 CASSPLQAFKETQYF TGTGCCAGCAGTCCCCTCCAGGCTTTTAAGGAGACCCAGTACTTC
TRBJ1-5 - - TRBV3-1/TRBV3-2 CASSQGRDQPQHF TGTGCCAGCAGCCAAGGGAGGGACCAGCCCCAGCATTTT
TRBJ1-2 - - TRBV19 CASSTAVYGYTF TGTGCCAGTAGTACAGCCGTCTATGGCTACACCTTC
TRBJ1-2 - - TRBV11-2 CASLPRPLGAEANYGYTF TGTGCCAGCCTCCCAAGACCCTTGGGGGCAGAAGCTAACTATGGCTACACCTTC
TRBJ1-3 - - TRBV6-6 CASSYRGAFGNTIYF TGTGCCAGCAGTTATCGGGGGGCTTTTGGAAACACCATATATTTT
TRBJ2-2 - - TRBV24-1 CATSDLQFPGELFF TGTGCCACCAGTGATTTGCAATTCCCCGGGGAGCTGTTTTTT
TRBJ1-5 - - TRBV2 CASSGVGGNQPQHF TGTGCCAGCTCGGGGGTGGGAGGGAATCAGCCCCAGCATTTT
TRBJ1-6 - TRBD1 TRBV9 CASSIRPGTGDLYNSPLHF TGTGCCAGCAGCATCCGCCCCGGGACAGGGGACTTATATAATTCACCCCTCCACTTT
TRBJ1-4 - - TRBV23-1 CASVEWTREKLFF TGCGCCAGTGTAGAATGGACGCGGGAAAAACTGTTTTTT
TRBJ2-2 - - TRBV6-5 CASSPPDSTTGELFF TGTGCCAGCAGCCCGCCGGACTCAACCACCGGGGAGCTGTTTTTT
TRBJ1-5 - TRBD1 TRBV6-2/TRBV6-3 CASSPDRGSQPQHF TGTGCCAGCAGCCCAGACAGGGGATCTCAGCCCCAGCATTTT
TRBJ2-3 - TRBD2 TRBV27 CASRRTSLADTQYF TGTGCCAGCAGACGGACTAGCCTCGCAGATACGCAGTATTTT
TRBJ2-1 - TRBD2 TRBV4-1 CASSPPLAGVGEQFF TGCGCCAGCAGCCCCCCACTAGCGGGGGTCGGTGAGCAGTTCTTC
TRBJ2-7 - TRBD1 TRBV7-9 CASSLPKTGQGNTYEQYF TGTGCCAGCAGCTTACCGAAAACAGGACAGGGGAATACCTACGAGCAGTACTTC